A few counts support the clone carrying this T cell receptor (beta chain). Alongside a J-beta primer mix, a sample-barcoded 5' primer served in a second PCR lasting roughly 6 to 11 cycles. TCRdb passed the 5' RACE reads through MiXCR, listing each CDR3 protein once. The sample yields under 800,000 distinct CDR3 sequences, roughly 43% seen once. The sample is drawn from a study of blood T cells in healthy people across ages. What was sequenced was blood. The sequence was collected from an older woman in good health.

This CDR3 is CASGGQGARETQYF. For the CDR3, the DNA is TGTGCCAGCGGGGGACAGGGGGCGCGGGAGACCCAGTACTTC. This chain joins TRBV14 and TRBJ2-5; 12 bases fit TRBD1. V shed 8 bases and J 5 bases; nucleotides not matched to a gene: 6. Germline CDR1 and CDR2: SGHDN and FVKESK. The CDR3 loop spans 14 amino acids.